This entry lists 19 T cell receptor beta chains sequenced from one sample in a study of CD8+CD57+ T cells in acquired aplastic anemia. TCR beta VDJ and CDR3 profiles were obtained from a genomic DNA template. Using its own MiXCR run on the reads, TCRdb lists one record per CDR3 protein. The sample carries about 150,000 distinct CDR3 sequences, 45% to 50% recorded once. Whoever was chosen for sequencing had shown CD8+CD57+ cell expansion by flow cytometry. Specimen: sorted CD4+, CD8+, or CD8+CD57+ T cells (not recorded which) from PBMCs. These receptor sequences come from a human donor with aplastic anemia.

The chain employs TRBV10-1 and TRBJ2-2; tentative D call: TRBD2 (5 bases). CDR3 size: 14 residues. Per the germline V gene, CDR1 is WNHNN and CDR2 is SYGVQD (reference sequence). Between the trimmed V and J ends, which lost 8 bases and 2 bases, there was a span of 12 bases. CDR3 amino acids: CASLRDLNTGELFF. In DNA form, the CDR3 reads TGCGCCAGCCTTCGGGATCTCAACACCGGGGAGCTGTTTTTT.

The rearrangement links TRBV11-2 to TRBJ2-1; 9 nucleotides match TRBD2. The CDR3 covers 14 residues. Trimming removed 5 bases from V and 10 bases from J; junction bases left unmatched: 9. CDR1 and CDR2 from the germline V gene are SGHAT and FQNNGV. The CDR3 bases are TGTGCCAGCAGCAAACTAGCGGGTGGTCGCGAGCAGTTCTTC. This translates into CASSKLAGGREQFF.

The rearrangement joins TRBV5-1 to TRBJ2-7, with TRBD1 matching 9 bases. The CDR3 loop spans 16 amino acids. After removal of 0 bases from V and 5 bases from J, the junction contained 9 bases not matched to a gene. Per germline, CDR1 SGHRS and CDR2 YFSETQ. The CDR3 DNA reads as TGCGCCAGCAGCTTGGCAACAGGGGGCAATTTAAACGAGCAGTACTTC. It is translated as CASSLATGGNLNEQYF. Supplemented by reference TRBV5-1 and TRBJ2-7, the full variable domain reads KAGVTQTPRYLIKTRGQQVTLSCSPISGHRSVSWYQQTPGQGLQFLFEYFSETQRNKGNFPGRFSGRQFSNSRSEMNVSTLELGDSALYLCASSLATGGNLNEQYFGPGTRLTVT.

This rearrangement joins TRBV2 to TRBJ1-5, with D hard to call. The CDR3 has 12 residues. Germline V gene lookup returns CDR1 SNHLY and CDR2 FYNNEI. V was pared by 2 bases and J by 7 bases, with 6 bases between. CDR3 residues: CASSESGQPQHF. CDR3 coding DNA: TGTGCCAGCAGTGAATCCGGCCAGCCCCAGCATTTT.

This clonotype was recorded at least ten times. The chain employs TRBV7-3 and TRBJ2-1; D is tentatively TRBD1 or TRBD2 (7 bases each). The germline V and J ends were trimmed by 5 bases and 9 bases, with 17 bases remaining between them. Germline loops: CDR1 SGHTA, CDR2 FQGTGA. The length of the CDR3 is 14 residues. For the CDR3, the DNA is TGTGCCAGCAGCACTCAGGGGGGGGGCCCTGAGCAGTTCTTC. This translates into CASSTQGGGPEQFF.

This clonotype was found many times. The CDR3 DNA is TGTGCCAGCAGGGCCAATGTGGGAGCTTATGGCTACACCTTC. Its protein product is CASRANVGAYGYTF. V usage is TRBV7-3 and J usage is TRBJ1-2; D unresolved. In germline, CDR1 is SGHTA, CDR2 FQGTGA. This CDR3 is built from 14 residues. Trimming took 6 bases from V and 5 from J, leaving 16 bases between them.

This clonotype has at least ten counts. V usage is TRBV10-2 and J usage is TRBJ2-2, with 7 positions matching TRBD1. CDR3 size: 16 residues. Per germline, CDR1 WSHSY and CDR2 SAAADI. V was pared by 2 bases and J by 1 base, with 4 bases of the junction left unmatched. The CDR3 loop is CASSEPGQLNTGELFF. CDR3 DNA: TGCGCCAGCAGTGAGCCGGGACAGTTGAACACCGGGGAGCTGTTTTTT.

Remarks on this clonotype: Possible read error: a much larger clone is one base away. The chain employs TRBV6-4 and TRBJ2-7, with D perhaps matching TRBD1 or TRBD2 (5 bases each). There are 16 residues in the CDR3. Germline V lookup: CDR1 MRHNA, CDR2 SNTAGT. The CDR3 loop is CASSDSTGTGSHEQYF. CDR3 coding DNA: TGTGCCAGCAGCGATTCGACCGGGACGGGCTCCCACGAGCAGTACTTC.

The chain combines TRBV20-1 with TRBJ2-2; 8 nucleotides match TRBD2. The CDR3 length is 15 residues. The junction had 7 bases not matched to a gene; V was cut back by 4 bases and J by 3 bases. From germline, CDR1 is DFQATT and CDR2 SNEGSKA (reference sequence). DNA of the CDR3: TGCAGTGCTACTAGACCTAGCGGGCACACCGGGGAGCTGTTTTTT. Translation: CSATRPSGHTGELFF.

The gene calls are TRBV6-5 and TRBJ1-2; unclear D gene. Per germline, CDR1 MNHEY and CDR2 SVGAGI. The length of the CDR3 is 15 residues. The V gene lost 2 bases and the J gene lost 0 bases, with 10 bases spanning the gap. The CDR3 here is CASSYTALPNYGYTF. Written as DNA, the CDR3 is TGTGCCAGCAGTTACACAGCGCTGCCTAACTATGGCTACACCTTC.

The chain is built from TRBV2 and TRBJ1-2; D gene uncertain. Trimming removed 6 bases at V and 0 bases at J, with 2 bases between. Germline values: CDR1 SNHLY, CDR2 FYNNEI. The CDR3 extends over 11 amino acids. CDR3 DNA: TGTGCCAGCAGAGCTAACTATGGCTACACCTTC. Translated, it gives CASRANYGYTF.

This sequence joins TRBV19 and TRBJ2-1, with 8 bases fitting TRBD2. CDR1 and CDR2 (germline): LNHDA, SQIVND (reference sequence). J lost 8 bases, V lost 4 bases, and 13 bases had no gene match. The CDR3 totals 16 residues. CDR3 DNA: TGTGCCAGTAGTAACCTTCCGGGGGGGCCGAAATATGAGCAGTTCTTC. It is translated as CASSNLPGGPKYEQFF. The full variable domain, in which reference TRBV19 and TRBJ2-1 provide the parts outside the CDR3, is DGGITQSPKYLFRKEGQNVTLSCEQNLNHDAMYWYRQDPGQGLRLIYYSQIVNDFQKGDIAEGYSVSREKKESFPLTVTSAQKNPTAFYLCASSNLPGGPKYEQFFGPGTRLTVL.

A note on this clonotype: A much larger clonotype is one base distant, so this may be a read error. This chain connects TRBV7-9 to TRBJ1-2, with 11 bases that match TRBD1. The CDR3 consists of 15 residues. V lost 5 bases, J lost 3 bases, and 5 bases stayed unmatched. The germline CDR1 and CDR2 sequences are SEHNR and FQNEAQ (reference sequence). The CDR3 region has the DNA TGTGCCAGCAGCCATCCGGGACAGGGGGACTATGGCTACACCTTC. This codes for CASSHPGQGDYGYTF.

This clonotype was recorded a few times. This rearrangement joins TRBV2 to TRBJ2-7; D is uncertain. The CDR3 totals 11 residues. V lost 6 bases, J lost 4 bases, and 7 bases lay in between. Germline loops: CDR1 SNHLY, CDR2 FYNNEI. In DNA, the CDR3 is TGTGCCAGCAGCGAAAATTACGAGCAGTACTTC. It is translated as CASSENYEQYF.

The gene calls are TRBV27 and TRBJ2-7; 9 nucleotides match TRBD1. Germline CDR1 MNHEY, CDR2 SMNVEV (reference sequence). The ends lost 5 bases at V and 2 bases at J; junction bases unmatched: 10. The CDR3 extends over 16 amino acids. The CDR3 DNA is TGTGCCAGCAGTCGGGGACAGGGCAACGGCCCCTACGAGCAGTACTTC. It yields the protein CASSRGQGNGPYEQYF.

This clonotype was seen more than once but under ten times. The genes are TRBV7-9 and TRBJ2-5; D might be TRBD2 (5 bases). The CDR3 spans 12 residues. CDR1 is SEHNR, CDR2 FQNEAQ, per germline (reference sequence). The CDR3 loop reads CASAADQETQYF. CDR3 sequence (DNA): TGTGCTAGCGCAGCGGACCAAGAGACCCAGTACTTC.

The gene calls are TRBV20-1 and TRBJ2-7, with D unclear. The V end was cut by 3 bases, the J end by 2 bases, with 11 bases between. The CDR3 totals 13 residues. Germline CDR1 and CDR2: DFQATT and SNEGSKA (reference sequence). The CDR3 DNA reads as TGCAGTGCTAGTCATCGACTGGCCTACGAGCAGTACTTC. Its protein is CSASHRLAYEQYF.

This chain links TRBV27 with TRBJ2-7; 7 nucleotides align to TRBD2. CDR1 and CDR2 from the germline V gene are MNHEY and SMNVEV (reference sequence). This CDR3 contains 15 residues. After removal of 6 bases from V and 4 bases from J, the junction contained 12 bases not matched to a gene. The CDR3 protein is CASSPLEKGGYEQYF. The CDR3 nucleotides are TGTGCCAGCAGCCCTTTGGAGAAGGGAGGGTACGAGCAGTACTTC.

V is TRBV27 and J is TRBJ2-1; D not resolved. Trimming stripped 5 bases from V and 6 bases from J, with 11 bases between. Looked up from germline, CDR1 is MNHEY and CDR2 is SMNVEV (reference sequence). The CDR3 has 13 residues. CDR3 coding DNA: TGTGCCAGCAGTCTCCGGGCGATCAATGAGCAGTTCTTC. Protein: CASSLRAINEQFF.